This TCR beta chain is drawn from a study of shared clonotypes between healthy human individuals. Assay: immunoSEQ multiplex PCR; the TCRdb copy retains only in-frame clones and omits some. In the table there are fewer than 2.5 million clones, 93% of which are singletons. Trimming at V came to 4 bases and at J to 7 bases, leaving 12 bases not matched to a gene. In germline, CDR1 is MNHNY, CDR2 SVGAGI (reference sequence). CDR3 length: 16 residues. V gene TRBV6-6 combines with J gene TRBJ1-2; the match to TRBD1 covers 10 bases. The sequence derives from a man between 18 and 35 years old in good health. Some clones in this sample may be carry-over from other donors' samples. Sample: naive CD4+ T cells from PBMCs. Subset of the sample: CD45RA+ positively selected. In DNA, the CDR3 is TGTGCCAGCAGTTCATCGCCGGGACAGGGGCGCTCTGGCTACACCTTC. Translation: CASSSSPGQGRSGYTF.